The 21 T cell receptor beta chains below were found in one sample sequenced in a study of T-cell memory formation after mild COVID-19 (dated by TCRdb to 2020 to 2022). Receptor amplification or capture employed 5' RACE. These reads were obtained on an Illumina NovaSeq 6000. In TCRdb, the public reads were trimmed at Q25 with fastp and aligned with MiXCR, with productive beta chains retained. Every entry covers one CDR3 protein and lists the most common genes and DNA from its rows. Here the sample has almost 45,000 distinct CDR3 sequences; 6.6% occur a single time. The top ten clones comprise 0.65% to 0.85% of the sample. The material sequenced was PBMCs or a T cell subset sorted from them (not recorded which). These receptors were taken from an adult who had mild COVID-19 (a few samples of this study predate the infection). The sample titles of this study are shuffled in the database, so cell type and time point are left out.

The sample holds many counts of this clonotype. The rearrangement joins TRBV27 to TRBJ2-7, with D uncertain. The CDR3 length is 12 residues. The ends were cut back, 0 bases at V and 8 bases at J, with 8 bases in the middle. The V gene's germline CDR1 is MNHEY and CDR2 SMNVEV (reference sequence). The CDR3 loop is CASSLSGQKQYF. CDR3 bases: TGTGCCAGCAGTTTATCGGGCCAGAAGCAGTACTTC.

The sample holds many counts of this clonotype. This chain links TRBV4-1 with TRBJ2-3, with 7 bases lining up with TRBD1. This CDR3 is built from 15 residues. Germline CDR1 is MGHRA and CDR2 is YSYEKL. V was clipped by 4 bases and J by 3 bases; unmatched bases: 7. The CDR3 region has the DNA TGCGCCAGCAGCCCCTACCAGGGGGAAACAGATACGCAGTATTTT. It is translated as CASSPYQGETDTQYF.

Only a few counts were recorded for this clonotype. CDR3 amino acids: CSEKRGGRNEQFF. The CDR3 nucleotides are TGCAGTGAAAAGCGGGGGGGCAGGAATGAGCAGTTCTTC. The chain has TRBV20-1 and TRBJ2-1; 10 nucleotides align to TRBD2. With V trimmed by 7 bases and J by 7 bases, 7 bases remained unmatched. CDR3 size: 13 residues. Germline values: CDR1 DFQATT, CDR2 SNEGSKA (reference sequence).

This clonotype was seen more than once but under ten times. This chain links TRBV12-3 or TRBV12-4 with TRBJ2-7; a possible D gene is TRBD1 (5 bases). This CDR3 has 13 amino acids. Between the trimmed V and J ends, which lost 3 bases and 4 bases, there was a span of 10 bases. Here the CDR3 reads CASSFGAEYEQYF. The CDR3, as DNA: TGTGCCAGCAGTTTTGGGGCAGAATACGAGCAGTACTTC.

This clonotype was seen at least ten times. The rearrangement joins TRBV7-9 to TRBJ1-6, with D unresolved. The CDR3 contains 14 residues. V dropped 5 bases and J dropped 8 bases, with 13 bases sitting between them. Germline lookup yields CDR1 SEHNR and CDR2 FQNEAQ (reference sequence). CDR3 bases: TGTGCCAGCAGCCGTGATGATTTGGATTCACCCCTCCACTTT. This sequence encodes CASSRDDLDSPLHF.

This clonotype was seen more than once but under ten times. The chain has TRBV3-1 and TRBJ2-5, with D possibly being TRBD1 (5 bases). The CDR3 totals 16 residues. Trimming took 4 bases from V and 4 from J, leaving 19 bases between them. Germline V gives CDR1 LGHDT, CDR2 YNNKEL (reference sequence). The CDR3 reads CASSPYRGAGLETQYF. CDR3 DNA sequence: TGTGCCAGCAGCCCCTACCGCGGAGCAGGGTTAGAGACCCAGTACTTC.

This clonotype appeared many times. The chain employs TRBV20-1 and TRBJ1-6; 8 bases are shared with TRBD1. Germline CDR1 reads DFQATT; CDR2 reads SNEGSKA (reference sequence). The CDR3 extends over 13 amino acids. The V segment lost 6 bases and the J segment 9 bases; nucleotides outside the gene matches: 7. The CDR3 here is CSASDRVGSPLHF. The CDR3 DNA sequence: TGCAGTGCATCGGACAGGGTCGGTTCACCCCTCCACTTT.

This clonotype was recorded many times. The chain recombines TRBV20-1 with TRBJ2-1, with unresolved D. CDR1 is DFQATT and CDR2 is SNEGSKA in the germline V gene (reference sequence). The CDR3 runs to 16 residues. V lost 3 bases, J lost 7 bases, and 22 bases lay in between. The CDR3 reads CSARSRLRPALNEQFF. The CDR3 DNA reads TGCAGTGCTAGGTCGAGGCTCAGGCCCGCCTTGAATGAGCAGTTCTTC.

This clonotype was seen a handful of times. V and J are TRBV19 and TRBJ2-1; the D gene is possibly TRBD2 (5 bases). The CDR3 is 15 amino acids. CDR1 and CDR2 (germline): LNHDA, SQIVND (reference sequence). V lost 10 bases and J lost 6, with 22 bases in between. CDR3 bases: TGTGCCACCCAAGCCCACGGGAAAAGCAGCAATGAGCAGTTCTTC. It is translated as CATQAHGKSSNEQFF.

The table lists this clonotype with many counts. The gene calls are TRBV5-1 and TRBJ1-6; maybe TRBD1 (5 bases). CDR3 size: 15 residues. V lost 0 bases and J lost 8, with 12 bases in between. The germline gives CDR1 SGHRS, CDR2 YFSETQ. CDR3 loop: CASSLGGAVYSPLHF. In nucleotides, the CDR3 is TGCGCCAGCAGCTTGGGGGGCGCTGTTTATTCACCCCTCCACTTT. The full variable domain, rest sourced from reference TRBV5-1 and TRBJ1-6, is KAGVTQTPRYLIKTRGQQVTLSCSPISGHRSVSWYQQTPGQGLQFLFEYFSETQRNKGNFPGRFSGRQFSNSRSEMNVSTLELGDSALYLCASSLGGAVYSPLHFGNGTRLTVT.

This clonotype was seen more than once but under ten times. The rearrangement links TRBV29-1 to TRBJ2-2; a possible D gene is TRBD1 (5 bases). The CDR3 extends over 13 amino acids. Trimming removed 7 bases from V and 2 bases from J, with 11 bases in between. Germline assignment: CDR1 SQVTM and CDR2 ANQGSEA. CDR3 sequence reads: CSGGRGNTGELFF. The CDR3 DNA follows: TGCAGCGGGGGAAGGGGCAACACCGGGGAGCTGTTTTTT.

This clonotype was seen ten or more times. The J gene is TRBJ2-3, the V gene TRBV5-1; D possibly corresponds to TRBD1 (6 bases). The length of the CDR3 is 15 residues. Looked up from germline, CDR1 is SGHRS and CDR2 is YFSETQ. V lost 0 bases to trimming and J lost 5 bases, with 13 bases between them. CDR3 sequence: CASSLARGRGDTQYF. As DNA, the CDR3 is TGCGCCAGCAGCTTGGCCAGGGGACGTGGAGATACGCAGTATTTT.

This clonotype showed up just a few times. V is TRBV18 and J is TRBJ1-4, with a weak D call TRBD1 (6 bases). Trimming shortened V by 0 bases and J by 0 bases, and 11 bases separated the two germline ends. The CDR3 has 17 amino acids. The V gene's germline CDR1 is KGHSH and CDR2 LQKENI. The CDR3 is CASSPPGQTATNEKLFF. For the CDR3, the DNA is TGTGCCAGCTCACCACCAGGACAGACAGCAACTAATGAAAAACTGTTTTTT.

This clonotype was recorded at least ten times. The rearrangement links TRBV9 to TRBJ2-1; D possibly uses TRBD1 or TRBD2 (5 bases each). This CDR3 contains 15 residues. The V and J ends lost 0 bases and 6 bases respectively, with 13 bases between them. The germline V gene encodes CDR1 SGDLS and CDR2 YYNGEE. CDR3 nucleotide sequence: TGTGCCAGCAGCGTAGGACCCGGGGCCCTCAATGAGCAGTTCTTC. The encoded protein is CASSVGPGALNEQFF.

This clonotype occurred a few times. The rearrangement joins TRBV7-8 to TRBJ2-2, with D unresolved. Germline V gene sequence: CDR1 SGHVS, CDR2 FQNEAQ. The CDR3 loop spans 14 amino acids. V lost 5 bases to trimming and J lost 0 bases, with 7 bases between them. CDR3 sequence (DNA): TGTGCCAGCAGCGCAGTCGCGAACACCGGGGAGCTGTTTTTT. As protein: CASSAVANTGELFF.

This clonotype showed up just a few times. The rearrangement joins TRBV12-5 to TRBJ2-1, with D perhaps matching TRBD2 (5 bases). V was pared by 2 bases and J by 5 bases, with 25 bases between. CDR1 and CDR2 (germline): LGHNT, FRNRAP. The CDR3 consists of 19 residues. In nucleotides, the CDR3 is TGTGCTAGTGGTTTGCCCTCGCAAGGGAGTAGGATTAACGACAATGAGCAGTTCTTC. It encodes CASGLPSQGSRINDNEQFF. The complete variable domain, with remaining parts taken from reference TRBV12-5 and TRBJ2-1, reads DARVTQTPRHKVTEMGQEVTMRCQPILGHNTVFWYRQTMMQGLELLAYFRNRAPLDDSGMPKDRFSAEMPDATLATLKIQPSEPRDSAVYFCASGLPSQGSRINDNEQFFGPGTRLTVL.

This clonotype came up once. A much larger clonotype is one base distant, so this may be a read error. The chain carries TRBV12-3 or TRBV12-4 and TRBJ2-1; TRBD2 matches at 7 bases. The CDR3 has 15 amino acids. The trim removed 5 bases at V and 9 bases at J, leaving 13 bases unmatched. In DNA, the CDR3 is TGTGCCAGCAGTCTTGGAGGCGGGAGCCCGGGTGAGCAGTTCTTC. Translated: CASSLGGGSPGEQFF.

In its sample, this clonotype was seen many times. V and J are TRBV5-1 and TRBJ2-3; TRBD2 aligns across 7 bases. CDR1 SGHRS and CDR2 YFSETQ come from the germline V gene. V shed 0 bases, J shed 6 bases, and the junction held 4 bases outside the gene matches. CDR3 length equals 14 residues. CDR3 amino acids: CASSLDGGLDTQYF. Written as DNA, the CDR3 is TGCGCCAGCAGCTTGGACGGGGGGTTGGATACGCAGTATTTT.

This clonotype showed up just a few times. This chain connects TRBV3-1 to TRBJ2-4; possible D gene TRBD2, 6 bases. The germline CDR1 and CDR2 sequences are LGHDT and YNNKEL (reference sequence). Trimming shortened V by 4 bases and J by 0 bases, and 16 bases separated the two germline ends. The CDR3 runs to 17 residues. Written as DNA, the CDR3 is TGTGCCAGCAGCCCCTCGCTCGGGGGTTCAGCCAAAAACATTCAGTACTTC. This sequence encodes CASSPSLGGSAKNIQYF.

This clonotype was observed a few times. The rearrangement uses TRBV6-2 or TRBV6-3 and TRBJ2-3; D could derive from TRBD1 or TRBD2 (5 bases each). This CDR3 is 13 amino acids long. Trimming took 6 bases from V and 2 from J, leaving 9 bases between them. Germline V gene lookup returns CDR1 MNHEY and CDR2 SVGEGT. CDR3: CASRFGTTDTQYF. For the CDR3, the DNA is TGTGCCAGCAGGTTTGGGACCACAGATACGCAGTATTTT.

This clonotype showed up many times. The rearrangement uses TRBV15 and TRBJ2-3; perhaps TRBD1 as D (6 bases). Trimming took 8 bases from V and 3 from J, leaving 9 bases between them. This CDR3 contains 12 residues. Germline V gene sequence: CDR1 LNHNV, CDR2 YYDKDF (reference sequence). The CDR3 DNA follows: TGTGCCACCTCACAGGGTACAGATACGCAGTATTTT. Translation gives CATSQGTDTQYF.